At least ten counts were recorded for the clone carrying this T cell receptor (beta chain). The data originate from a study of T cells in Graves' hyperthyroidism and ophthalmopathy. The germline V gene encodes CDR1 LGHDT and CDR2 YNNKEL (reference sequence). This CDR3 spans 17 amino acids. Trimming at V came to 0 bases and at J to 4 bases, leaving 5 bases not matched to a gene. RNA transcripts were the template for amplifying TCR beta CDR3 regions. The study used the HTBI primer set for a first-round RT-PCR of the TCR CDR3. Via MiXCR, TCRdb re-called the multiplex PCR reads, giving one row per CDR3 protein. The sample yields approximately 330,000 distinct CDR3 sequences, 18% seen once.

This chain joins TRBV3-1 and TRBJ2-1; 11 bases align to TRBD2. The specimen was blood. This receptor was obtained from a woman in her fifties or sixties with Graves' hyperthyroidism. The CDR3 protein is CASSQDVTSGTYNEQFF. DNA for the CDR3: TGTGCCAGCAGCCAAGATGTGACTAGCGGGACTTACAATGAGCAGTTCTTC.